A selection of T cell receptor beta chains follows, all from one sample in a study of T cell responses to AZD1222 COVID-19 vaccine. Generated by immunoSEQ multiplex PCR, the TCRdb table keeps only in-frame clones and is missing some. Here the sample spans around 45,000 clones, 80% being singletons. The sequencing here drew on peripheral blood, taken 28 days after the second dose of the MenACWY control vaccine. These receptor sequences come from an adult who received the MenACWY meningococcal vaccine as a control. Both conserved end residues are part of each CDR3. The D gene is left open where the match is weak. Only part of the rows carry a size: once, few, many, or a class if the clone is expanded.

clone size: .
V gene: TRBV5-1
D gene: .
J gene: TRBJ2-3
CDR3 DNA: TGCGCCAGCAGCTTCTACGGGGGAGGAAGATTTGGAGATACGCAGTATTTT
CDR3 protein: CASSFYGGGRFGDTQYF

clone size: .
V gene: TRBV28
D gene: TRBD2
J gene: TRBJ2-1
CDR3 DNA: TGTGCCAGCAGCTTTGAGGGACTAGGGAAGTACAATGAGCAGTTCTTC
CDR3 protein: CASSFEGLGKYNEQFF

clone size: .
V gene: TRBV18
D gene: TRBD1
J gene: TRBJ2-2
CDR3 DNA: TGTGCCAGCTCACTTACGACAGGGGGGAACACCGGGGAGCTGTTTTTT
CDR3 protein: CASSLTTGGNTGELFF

clone size: once
V gene: TRBV7-8
D gene: .
J gene: TRBJ1-1
CDR3 DNA: TGTGCCAGCAGCAAACAATTGCGAACTGAAGCTTTCTTT
CDR3 protein: CASSKQLRTEAFF

clone size: .
V gene: TRBV12-3/TRBV12-4
D gene: .
J gene: TRBJ1-1
CDR3 DNA: TGTGCCAGCAGCCGCTGGAGCACTGAAGCTTTCTTT
CDR3 protein: CASSRWSTEAFF

clone size: once
V gene: TRBV11-2
D gene: .
J gene: TRBJ2-5
CDR3 DNA: TGTGCCAGCAGCCCGGTAGCGGCAAAGGAGACCCAGTACTTC
CDR3 protein: CASSPVAAKETQYF

clone size: .
V gene: TRBV5-1
D gene: .
J gene: TRBJ2-5
CDR3 DNA: TGCGCCAGCAGCTTGGTACCCCTCCCGAGGGGACGGGAGACCCAGTACTTC
CDR3 protein: CASSLVPLPRGRETQYF

clone size: .
V gene: TRBV3-1/TRBV3-2
D gene: .
J gene: TRBJ1-1
CDR3 DNA: TGTGCCAGCAGCCAAGGACAGGTGGGGCAGAGGAACACTGAAGCTTTCTTT
CDR3 protein: CASSQGQVGQRNTEAFF

clone size: .
V gene: TRBV4-1
D gene: .
J gene: TRBJ2-5
CDR3 DNA: TGCGCCAGCAGCCAAGATAGGAGGGACACTGAGACCCAGTACTTC
CDR3 protein: CASSQDRRDTETQYF

clone size: .
V gene: TRBV24-1
D gene: TRBD1
J gene: TRBJ1-3
CDR3 DNA: TGTGCCACATCCGGGACAGGGAAAAACACCATATATTTT
CDR3 protein: CATSGTGKNTIYF

clone size: .
V gene: TRBV11-2
D gene: .
J gene: TRBJ1-2
CDR3 DNA: TGTGCCAGCTCCTTTTCAGGGGATTTATCCTATGGCTACACCTTC
CDR3 protein: CASSFSGDLSYGYTF

clone size: .
V gene: TRBV5-1
D gene: TRBD1
J gene: TRBJ2-1
CDR3 DNA: TGCGCCAGCAGCAAGGACGGGACAGTCAATGAGCAGTTCTTC
CDR3 protein: CASSKDGTVNEQFF

clone size: .
V gene: TRBV29-1
D gene: .
J gene: TRBJ1-6
CDR3 DNA: TGCATCCGACGCGAGTGGGGGGTCGACTCACCCCTCCACTTT
CDR3 protein: CIRREWGVDSPLHF